Listed here are 32 T cell receptor beta chains from one sample, sequenced in a study of blood T cells in healthy people across ages. Primers used in a second PCR of about 6 to 11 cycles were a sample-barcoded 5' primer and a J-beta primer mix. TCRdb reanalysed the 5' RACE reads using MiXCR and keeps one entry per CDR3 protein. The sample consists of some 1.4 million distinct CDR3 sequences, 42% of them appearing once. Sequenced material: blood. Every receptor here comes from a woman between 18 and 30 years old in good health.

The J gene is TRBJ1-6, the V gene TRBV30, with D perhaps matching TRBD1 (5 bases). Germline V gene data show CDR1 as GTSNPN and CDR2 as SVGIG (reference sequence). The CDR3 runs to 18 residues. Trimming removed 3 bases at V and 7 bases at J, with 25 bases between. The CDR3 here is CAWSVGRRGVFVNSPLHF. The CDR3 DNA is TGTGCCTGGAGCGTGGGGCGCCGGGGGGTATTCGTGAATTCACCCCTCCACTTT.

This clonotype has a single count. J is TRBJ2-2 and V is TRBV7-2; D gene unclear. Germline V CDR1 and CDR2: SGHTA, FQGNSA. The germline V and J ends were trimmed by 5 bases and 6 bases, with 13 bases remaining between them. The CDR3 is made up of 14 amino acids. In DNA form, the CDR3 reads TGTGCCAGCAGCCTCGGGCGTCATGCCGGGGAGCTGTTTTTT. As protein: CASSLGRHAGELFF. Full variable domain (rest looked up from reference TRBV7-2 and TRBJ2-2): GAGVSQSPSNKVTEKGKDVELRCDPISGHTALYWYRQSLGQGLEFLIYFQGNSAPDKSGLPSDRFSAERTGGSVSTLTIQRTQQEDSAVYLCASSLGRHAGELFFGEGSRLTVL.

The chain is built from TRBV20-1 and TRBJ2-4; 7 bases agree with TRBD1. The end of the DNA fits TRBJ2-7 better, so the J call may be wrong. The CDR3 covers 12 residues. Germline CDR1 DFQATT, CDR2 SNEGSKA (reference sequence). This CDR3 reads CSAKIQGYEQYF. The CDR3, as DNA: TGCAGTGCTAAGATACAGGGGTACGAGCAGTACTTC.

The J gene is TRBJ2-7, the V gene TRBV15; no firm D call. The germline CDR1 and CDR2 sequences are LNHNV and YYDKDF (reference sequence). V lost 5 bases and J 6 bases, leaving 20 bases between the germline ends. The CDR3 has 15 residues. CDR3 residues: CATSLSVTPGGEQYF. For the CDR3, the DNA is TGTGCCACCAGCCTGAGTGTCACACCGGGTGGCGAGCAGTACTTC.

The V call is TRBV9, the J call TRBJ2-3; D not resolved. Germline-derived CDR1 and CDR2 are SGDLS and YYNGEE. V lost 9 bases to trimming and J lost 2 bases, with 16 bases between them. The CDR3 is 14 residues long. CDR3 loop: CATQNAVVTDTQYF. The CDR3 nucleotides are TGTGCCACCCAGAATGCGGTAGTCACAGATACGCAGTATTTT.

This sequence joins TRBV12-3 or TRBV12-4 and TRBJ2-3; possibly TRBD2 for D (5 bases). The length of the CDR3 is 13 residues. The V and J ends lost 6 bases and 3 bases respectively, with 10 bases between them. CDR3 coding DNA: TGTGCCAGCAGGCTCGGGGAAACAGATACGCAGTATTTT. Translated, it gives CASRLGETDTQYF.

The chain joins TRBV5-1 to TRBJ2-1, with TRBD2 as a possible D gene (6 bases). V was shortened by 0 bases and J by 5 bases, with 24 bases between the two germline ends. Germline V lookup: CDR1 SGHRS, CDR2 YFSETQ. This CDR3 has 19 residues. The CDR3 loop reads CASSLEGPGEQVFHNEQFF. As DNA, the CDR3 is TGCGCCAGCAGCTTGGAGGGGCCGGGGGAGCAGGTTTTCCACAATGAGCAGTTCTTC.

The chain is built from TRBV5-1 and TRBJ1-5, with D unresolved. CDR1 is SGHRS, CDR2 YFSETQ, per germline. Trimming shortened V by 0 bases and J by 0 bases, and 7 bases separated the two germline ends. The CDR3 runs 15 residues. CDR3: CASSLGENSNQPQHF. CDR3 nucleotides: TGCGCCAGCAGCTTGGGTGAGAATAGCAATCAGCCCCAGCATTTT.

This clonotype was observed many times. This chain links TRBV5-1 with TRBJ2-5; tentatively, D is TRBD1 (6 bases). Judging by the DNA end, TRBJ2-7 fits better; the J call may be wrong. The CDR3 is made up of 14 amino acids. The V gene's germline CDR1 is SGHRS and CDR2 YFSETQ. For the CDR3, the DNA is TGCGCCAGCAGCCCACAACCGGGACACTACGAGCAGTACTTC. Amino acid sequence: CASSPQPGHYEQYF.

This clonotype was recorded only once. Germline is not matched at one junction end, which may reflect a read error. The chain joins TRBV6-1 to TRBJ2-7, with 10 bases fitting TRBD2. Germline V lookup: CDR1 MNHNS, CDR2 SASEGT. The CDR3 loop spans 15 amino acids. This chain's CDR3 is CTSTYLAGESYEQYF. The CDR3 DNA is TGTACCAGCACATACCTAGCGGGGGAATCCTACGAGCAGTACTTC.

The chain employs TRBV11-2 and TRBJ1-5; a possible D gene is TRBD1 (5 bases). This CDR3 comprises 12 residues. V was cut by 3 bases and J by 10 bases, with 10 bases left in between. Germline V gives CDR1 SGHAT, CDR2 FQNNGV. The CDR3: CASSLDQGPQHF. The CDR3 DNA reads as TGTGCCAGCAGCTTGGATCAGGGTCCCCAGCATTTT.

This clonotype was detected a few times. The V call is TRBV6-1, the J call TRBJ2-7; 8 nucleotides agree with TRBD2. Germline V gene data show CDR1 as MNHNS and CDR2 as SASEGT. V dropped 7 bases and J dropped 6; count of bases not matched to a gene: 8. The CDR3 totals 13 residues. CDR3 DNA: TGTGCCAGCACCGTAGCGGGACTTGGCGAGCAGTACTTC. Its translation is CASTVAGLGEQYF.

The gene calls are TRBV6-5 and TRBJ2-4; 13 bases are shared with TRBD2. With the DNA end fitting TRBJ2-7 better, the J assignment may be wrong. The length of the CDR3 is 16 residues. Germline loops: CDR1 MNHEY, CDR2 SVGAGI. The CDR3 region is CASTGTSGIGGYEQYF. CDR3 coding DNA: TGTGCCAGCACCGGGACTAGCGGGATAGGTGGCTACGAGCAGTACTTC.

The rearrangement uses TRBV5-6 and TRBJ2-7, with a tentative D call TRBD2 (6 bases). Germline V gene data show CDR1 as SGHDT and CDR2 as YYEEEE. V was pared by 0 bases and J by 2 bases, with 15 bases between. The CDR3 sequence is 16 residues long. This chain's CDR3 is CASSLGWQGGAYEQYF. The CDR3 coding sequence is TGTGCCAGCAGCTTGGGGTGGCAGGGAGGAGCCTACGAGCAGTACTTC.

This rearrangement joins TRBV12-3 or TRBV12-4 to TRBJ2-3; a weak D match, TRBD2 (6 bases). The CDR3 runs to 15 residues. V lost 5 bases, J lost 8 bases, and 20 bases lay in between. The CDR3 here is CASSLGLRNGGTQYF. DNA of the CDR3: TGTGCCAGCAGTCTTGGACTACGGAATGGGGGTACGCAGTATTTT.

The sample holds one count of this clonotype. The junction departs from the called germline gene at one end, perhaps through a read error. The rearrangement links TRBV28 to TRBJ2-3, with TRBD1 identical over 7 bases. The CDR3 runs to 15 residues. Germline V gene data show CDR1 as MDHEN and CDR2 as SYDVKM. CDR3 sequence: CTSTFSGTDTDTQYF. The CDR3 region has the DNA TGTACCAGCACTTTCTCCGGGACAGATACAGATACGCAGTATTTT. The full variable domain, rest sourced from reference TRBV28 and TRBJ2-3, is DVKVTQSSRYLVKRTGEKVFLECVQDMDHENMFWYRQDPGLGLRLIYFSYDVKMKEKGDIPEGYSVSREKKERFSLILESASTNQTSMYLCTSTFSGTDTDTQYFGPGTRLTVL.

The chain has TRBV28 and TRBJ2-5; the D gene is possibly TRBD1 (6 bases). Trimming stripped 5 bases from V and 5 bases from J, with 12 bases between. From germline, CDR1 is MDHEN and CDR2 SYDVKM. The CDR3 is 13 residues long. The DNA for the CDR3 is TGTGCCAGCAGTCAACAGGGCCTTGAGACCCAGTACTTC. Amino acids: CASSQQGLETQYF.

This chain links TRBV12-3 or TRBV12-4 with TRBJ2-1; the match to TRBD2 covers 9 bases. With 5 bases clipped from V and 5 bases from J, the junction kept 10 bases outside the gene matches. The CDR3 sequence is 16 residues long. The CDR3 DNA reads as TGTGCCAGCAGTCCCGGTAGCGGGGGAGGAGACAATGAGCAGTTCTTC. This codes for CASSPGSGGGDNEQFF.

The chain joins TRBV11-1 to TRBJ2-1; D is unclear. Germline V gene sequence: CDR1 SGHAT, CDR2 FQDESV (reference sequence). The CDR3 extends over 16 amino acids. V shed 1 base and J shed 0 bases, with 10 bases lying between them. The CDR3 region is CASSLVASYSYNEQFF. CDR3 nucleotides: TGTGCCAGCAGCTTAGTGGCTTCTTACTCCTACAATGAGCAGTTCTTC.

This chain uses TRBV7-2 with TRBJ2-7, with 10 bases lining up with TRBD2. The CDR3 runs 15 residues. The V gene end was trimmed by 5 bases and the J gene end by 5 bases; junction bases not matched to a gene: 9. From germline, CDR1 is SGHTA and CDR2 FQGNSA. CDR3 sequence (DNA): TGTGCCAGCAGCGGTGCTAGCGGGAGTAATCACGAGCAGTACTTC. Protein product: CASSGASGSNHEQYF. The variable domain in full, with the rest retrieved from reference TRBV7-2 and TRBJ2-7, is GAGVSQSPSNKVTEKGKDVELRCDPISGHTALYWYRQSLGQGLEFLIYFQGNSAPDKSGLPSDRFSAERTGGSVSTLTIQRTQQEDSAVYLCASSGASGSNHEQYFGPGTRLTVT.

The rearrangement uses TRBV12-3 or TRBV12-4 and TRBJ1-1; D remains unclear. The CDR3 has 13 residues. V lost 6 bases and J lost 2, with 10 bases in between. For the CDR3, the DNA is TGTGCCAGCAGCAGACACCTCAACACTGAAGCTTTCTTT. It codes for CASSRHLNTEAFF.

The V call is TRBV7-2, the J call TRBJ2-3; the D gene is possibly TRBD2 (6 bases). CDR3 size: 18 residues. The V and J ends lost 2 bases and 1 base respectively, with 19 bases between them. Per germline, CDR1 SGHTA and CDR2 FQGNSA. CDR3 nucleotides: TGTGCCAGCAGCTTACGAGCGCGGGGCAGTTTCGGCACAGATACGCAGTATTTT. It specifies CASSLRARGSFGTDTQYF.

This sequence joins TRBV6-6 and TRBJ2-7, with D unresolved. The CDR3 has 16 residues. Deletions cut 2 bases from V and 3 bases from J, with 17 bases between. Germline CDR1 and CDR2: MNHNY and SVGAGI (reference sequence). The CDR3 loop is CASSYPMSSTVYEQYF. The CDR3 DNA reads as TGTGCCAGCAGTTACCCGATGTCGAGCACTGTCTACGAGCAGTACTTC.

This chain uses TRBV3-1 with TRBJ2-1; 8 positions match TRBD1. The CDR3 is made up of 17 amino acids. Looked up from germline, CDR1 is LGHDT and CDR2 is YNNKEL (reference sequence). Unmatched junction bases numbered 14, after V lost 5 bases and J lost 5 bases. The DNA for the CDR3 is TGTGCCAGCAGCTTCTATCAGGGGGCGGTCGAAGACAATGAGCAGTTCTTC. Its translation is CASSFYQGAVEDNEQFF.

The V call is TRBV28, the J call TRBJ1-5, with TRBD1 as a possible D gene (6 bases). V was clipped by 6 bases and J by 6 bases, with 18 bases between them. Per the germline V gene, CDR1 is MDHEN and CDR2 is SYDVKM. This CDR3 has 15 residues. The CDR3: CASSPSGGPSQPQHF. The CDR3 bases are TGTGCCAGCAGCCCTTCTGGGGGGCCGAGTCAGCCCCAGCATTTT.

V usage is TRBV5-6 and J usage is TRBJ2-1; 14 positions agree with TRBD2. Germline CDR1 and CDR2: SGHDT and YYEEEE. The CDR3 covers 17 residues. Losses at the gene ends were 0 bases for V and 2 bases for J; bases not matched to a gene: 1. CDR3 DNA sequence: TGTGCCAGCAGCTTGGGGACTAGCGGGAGGACCTACAATGAGCAGTTCTTC. This gives the protein CASSLGTSGRTYNEQFF.

This clonotype has only a few counts. V usage is TRBV3-1 and J usage is TRBJ2-5; a weak D match, TRBD2 (6 bases). CDR3 size: 18 residues. Germline lookup yields CDR1 LGHDT and CDR2 YNNKEL (reference sequence). V was shortened by 0 bases and J by 5 bases, with 22 bases between the two germline ends. CDR3 sequence (DNA): TGTGCCAGCAGCCAAGAGCAGTCGGGAGTGGCCTGGGGGGAGACCCAGTACTTC. Translated: CASSQEQSGVAWGETQYF.

The chain carries TRBV5-1 and TRBJ2-7; TRBD2 matches 7 bases. This CDR3 region has 14 residues. In germline, CDR1 is SGHRS, CDR2 YFSETQ. V shed 4 bases, J shed 3 bases, and the junction held 7 bases outside the gene matches. The CDR3 sequence: CASSVEGDYYEQYF. The CDR3 DNA is TGCGCCAGCAGCGTAGAAGGGGACTACTACGAGCAGTACTTC.

This clonotype appeared a few times. The chain combines TRBV6-1 with TRBJ2-5; no reliable D call. CDR1 is MNHNS and CDR2 is SASEGT in the germline V gene. The V and J ends lost 3 bases and 5 bases respectively, with 7 bases between them. This CDR3 has 12 residues. The CDR3 reads CASSDSSETQYF. CDR3 bases: TGTGCCAGCAGTGACAGCTCGGAGACCCAGTACTTC.

This clonotype was counted only a few times. The chain has TRBV6-2 or TRBV6-3 and TRBJ2-5, with D maybe TRBD2 (5 bases). CDR1 and CDR2 from the germline V gene are MNHEY and SVGEGT. This CDR3 has 13 amino acids. V lost 2 bases to trimming and J lost 5 bases, with 9 bases between them. The CDR3 here is CASSYGSGETQYF. The CDR3 coding sequence is TGTGCCAGCAGTTACGGCTCGGGGGAGACCCAGTACTTC.

The rearrangement joins TRBV5-1 to TRBJ2-7; either TRBD1 or TRBD2 may supply D (5 bases each). CDR1 is SGHRS, CDR2 YFSETQ, per germline. The length of the CDR3 is 18 residues. V was shortened by 4 bases and J by 2 bases, with 25 bases between the two germline ends. The CDR3 DNA reads TGCGCCAGCAGCAAACCAGAGACAGCAACGGGGTCGCCCTACGAGCAGTACTTC. As protein: CASSKPETATGSPYEQYF.

This sequence joins TRBV2 and TRBJ2-5; 11 bases match TRBD2. Germline V gene sequence: CDR1 SNHLY, CDR2 FYNNEI. V was pared by 3 bases and J by 5 bases, with 11 bases of the junction left unmatched. The CDR3 spans 17 residues. CDR3 sequence reads: CASSDLAGGLPPETQYF. DNA for the CDR3: TGTGCCAGCAGTGATCTAGCGGGGGGCCTCCCCCCCGAGACCCAGTACTTC.